The sequence of this TCR beta chain was determined in a study of blood T cell repertoires in COVID-19. Study overall: The study drew acute and convalescent COVID-19 samples from the United States, Italy and Spain. The cDNA or gDNA used as material had been derived from T cells, B-cell-depleted T cells, or PBMCs.

In the original workflow: Estimated nucleated cell counts came from reference gene primer amplification. The protocol was immunoSEQ multiplex PCR, while the TCRdb copy is restricted to in-frame clones and leaves out a portion. V, J and clone size derive from that table, while D and trimming were established from the DNA sequence. The sample has about 280,000 clones, over 75% seen once. The CDR3 covers 15 residues. Per the germline V gene, CDR1 is SGDLS and CDR2 is YYNGEE. V shed 1 base and J shed 7 bases, with 15 bases lying between them. The clonotype was recovered from a man between 18 and 35 years old with active or convalescent COVID-19. The sample consisted of peripheral blood. V usage is TRBV9 and J usage is TRBJ1-5; D is undetermined. This CDR3 reads CASSVSSGVGQPQHF. In DNA form, the CDR3 reads TGTGCCAGCAGCGTATCTTCCGGGGTCGGGCAGCCCCAGCATTTT.